What follows are 15 T cell receptor beta chains derived from one specimen sequenced in a study of cytotoxic CD8 clonotypes in ibrutinib-treated CLL. Profiling relied on immunoSEQ multiplex PCR, and the TCRdb table lists in-frame clones only, not all of them. The repertoire holds about 140,000 clones, with 60% to 80% as singletons. Specimen: PBMCs, collected after 12 months of ibrutinib treatment. These receptors were collected from a human donor with chronic lymphocytic leukemia.

V gene TRBV23-1 combines with J gene TRBJ2-1; 9 nucleotides match TRBD2. TRBV23-1 is an ORF, with its function uncertain. V lost 1 base to trimming and J lost 8 bases; unmatched junction nucleotides: 18. The CDR3 consists of 19 residues. The CDR3 sequence is CASSQLVESGRIVGDEQFF. CDR3 nucleotide sequence: TGCGCCAGCAGTCAATTGGTTGAGAGCGGGAGGATTGTGGGTGATGAGCAGTTCTTC.

DNA of the CDR3: TGTGCCAGCAGCGTAGCTAGCGGGGGTGACAATGAGCAGTTCTTC. Translating gives CASSVASGGDNEQFF. The chain carries TRBV9 and TRBJ2-1, with 10 nucleotides matching TRBD2. V lost 0 bases to trimming and J lost 5 bases; unmatched junction nucleotides: 2. CDR3 length: 15 residues. Germline V gene lookup returns CDR1 SGDLS and CDR2 YYNGEE.

The CDR3 spells CASRMDAYNSPLHF. CDR3 bases: TGTGCCAGTAGAATGGACGCCTATAATTCACCCCTCCACTTT. J is TRBJ1-6 and V is TRBV19; D unresolved. This CDR3 spans 14 amino acids. Trimming took off 6 bases at V and 2 bases at J, with 8 bases between the two ends. The V gene's germline CDR1 is LNHDA and CDR2 SQIVND (reference sequence).

The chain employs TRBV6-1 and TRBJ1-4, with D possibly matching TRBD1 (6 bases). V was clipped by 7 bases and J by 3 bases, with 9 bases between them. Germline CDR1 reads MNHNS; CDR2 reads SASEGT. CDR3 length equals 13 residues. DNA of the CDR3: TGTGCCAGCAAAAGGACAGCTAATGAAAAACTGTTTTTT. Its protein is CASKRTANEKLFF.

The table lists this clone with a count of one. The V gene is TRBV7-6, the J gene TRBJ2-2, with unresolved D. The CDR3 is 16 residues long. Between the trimmed V and J ends, which lost 5 bases and 1 base, there was a span of 14 bases. The germline V gene encodes CDR1 SGHVS and CDR2 FNYEAQ. CDR3 DNA: TGTGCCAGCAGCCCTACCCCAGGCGGGAACACCGGGGAGCTGTTTTTT. Translation: CASSPTPGGNTGELFF.

There are a few counts of this clone. The chain recombines TRBV19 with TRBJ2-3; 7 nucleotides match TRBD2. Germline loops: CDR1 LNHDA, CDR2 SQIVND (reference sequence). The trim removed 3 bases at V and 0 bases at J, leaving 6 bases unmatched. The CDR3 is 16 residues long. The CDR3 nucleotides read TGTGCCAGTAGTATTGTACGAGCGGGAAGCACAGATACGCAGTATTTT. Translating it yields CASSIVRAGSTDTQYF.

The chain couples TRBV4-2 to TRBJ2-7, with TRBD1 matching over 7 bases. The CDR3 sequence is 15 residues long. In germline, CDR1 is LGHNA, CDR2 YNFKEQ. The V and J ends lost 0 bases and 3 bases, in that order; junction bases with no gene match: 5. CDR3 in amino acids: CASSQDRDSLYEQYF. In DNA, the CDR3 is TGTGCCAGCAGCCAAGATCGGGACAGCCTCTACGAGCAGTACTTC.

This chain links TRBV18 with TRBJ2-5; a weak D match, TRBD1 (5 bases). V gave up 1 base and J gave up 5 bases, with 11 bases separating them. Germline-derived CDR1 and CDR2 are KGHSH and LQKENI. This CDR3 has 14 amino acids. CDR3 bases: TGTGCCAGCTCACCACGACAGTCCCCGGAGACCCAGTACTTC. It translates to CASSPRQSPETQYF.

The chain employs TRBV19 and TRBJ2-7; the match to TRBD1 covers 7 bases. CDR1 and CDR2 (germline): LNHDA, SQIVND (reference sequence). This CDR3 has 15 amino acids. J was trimmed by 1 base and V by 4 bases; bases with no gene match: 7. The CDR3 DNA follows: TGTGCCAGTAGTAGCAGACAGGGCATTTCCTACGAGCAGTACTTC. It translates to CASSSRQGISYEQYF. Full variable domain (missing parts from reference TRBV19 and TRBJ2-7): DGGITQSPKYLFRKEGQNVTLSCEQNLNHDAMYWYRQDPGQGLRLIYYSQIVNDFQKGDIAEGYSVSREKKESFPLTVTSAQKNPTAFYLCASSSRQGISYEQYFGPGTRLTVT.

This clone was counted a single time. The rearrangement joins TRBV5-1 to TRBJ1-4; D perhaps matches TRBD1 (5 bases). Germline CDR1 and CDR2: SGHRS and YFSETQ. Between the trimmed V and J ends, which lost 3 bases and 4 bases, there was a span of 10 bases. The CDR3 covers 14 residues. This chain's CDR3 is CASSSGLGNEKLFF. The CDR3 DNA reads as TGCGCCAGCAGCTCGGGACTTGGTAATGAAAAACTGTTTTTT.

The CDR3 DNA is TGTGCCAGCAGCCAAGAGACAGGTACCTACGAGCAGTACTTC. Protein: CASSQETGTYEQYF. The V gene is TRBV4-2, the J gene TRBJ2-7, with D possibly TRBD1 on 6 matching bases. The CDR3 length is 14 residues. From germline, CDR1 is LGHNA and CDR2 YNFKEQ. V dropped 0 bases and J dropped 2 bases, with 8 bases sitting between them.

This clone was seen only once. The V gene is TRBV4-1, the J gene TRBJ2-6, with TRBD2 matching 8 bases. This CDR3 spans 18 amino acids. Looked up from germline, CDR1 is MGHRA and CDR2 is YSYEKL. The trim removed 1 base at V and 3 bases at J, leaving 8 bases unmatched. The CDR3 region has the DNA TGCGCCAGCAGCCAAGCGGGGGGGCCGGTCTTTGGGGCCAACGTCCTGACTTTC. As protein: CASSQAGGPVFGANVLTF.

This clone showed up just a few times. The gene calls are TRBV7-7 and TRBJ2-3, with 9 bases lining up with TRBD2. V shed 1 base and J 4 bases; nucleotides not matched to a gene: 6. Germline CDR1 reads SSHAT; CDR2 reads FNYEAQ (reference sequence). The CDR3 consists of 16 residues. The CDR3 loop reads CASSLGIAGVSDTQYF. DNA of the CDR3: TGTGCCAGCAGCTTAGGGATAGCGGGGGTTTCAGATACGCAGTATTTT. The full variable domain, rest sourced from reference TRBV7-7 and TRBJ2-3, is GAGVSQSPRYKVTKRGQDVTLRCDPISSHATLYWYQQALGQGPEFLTYFNYEAQPDKSGLPSDRFSAERPEGSISTLTIQRTEQRDSAMYRCASSLGIAGVSDTQYFGPGTRLTVL.

This chain uses TRBV6-4 with TRBJ1-1; D gene uncertain. Germline assignment: CDR1 MRHNA and CDR2 SNTAGT. The CDR3 is 13 amino acids. V was shortened by 6 bases and J by 0 bases, with 8 bases between the two germline ends. The CDR3 DNA is TGTGCCAGCAGCTACCGTGTGAACACTGAAGCTTTCTTT. Protein product: CASSYRVNTEAFF.

This clone showed up just once. The chain is built from TRBV9 and TRBJ2-7; TRBD2 matches 11 bases. CDR1 and CDR2 from the germline V gene are SGDLS and YYNGEE. The CDR3 is 16 amino acids. V lost 1 base to trimming and J lost 3 bases; unmatched junction nucleotides: 6. CDR3 DNA: TGTGCCAGCAGCGTAAACGGACTAGCGGGCAGCTACGAGCAGTACTTC. Translating it yields CASSVNGLAGSYEQYF. The full variable domain, completed using reference TRBV9 and TRBJ2-7, is DSGVTQTPKHLITATGQRVTLRCSPRSGDLSVYWYQQSLDQGLQFLIQYYNGEERAKGNILERFSAQQFPDLHSELNLSSLELGDSALYFCASSVNGLAGSYEQYFGPGTRLTVT.